The 21 T cell receptor beta chains below all came from one sample that was sequenced in a study of regulatory dendritic cells for organ transplantation. Using immunoSEQ multiplex PCR, the repertoire was profiled, and TCRdb retains in-frame clones only, with some absent. The sample yields fewer than 40,000 clones, 70% to 90% seen once. What was sequenced was naive CD4+ T cells from blood. Subset indicated: CD45RA+ naive T cells. The receptors stem from a human donor in good health.

This chain connects TRBV30 to TRBJ1-1, with a possible D match to TRBD1 (5 bases). Germline V gives CDR1 GTSNPN, CDR2 SVGIG (reference sequence). The CDR3 spans 15 residues. Trimming stripped 8 bases from V and 3 bases from J, with 22 bases between. The CDR3 sequence is CAQRLDQGWDTEAFF. CDR3 bases: TGTGCCCAAAGACTTGATCAGGGCTGGGACACTGAAGCTTTCTTT.

The table lists this clone with a few counts. The rearrangement joins TRBV9 to TRBJ1-6, with 7 bases lining up with TRBD1. V gave up 3 bases and J gave up 7 bases; unmatched junction bases: 16. CDR3 size: 18 residues. Germline V gene sequence: CDR1 SGDLS, CDR2 YYNGEE. CDR3 sequence (DNA): TGTGCCAGCAGCGCACCATCACTTGGGACAGTAAAAAATTCACCCCTCCACTTT. Amino acids: CASSAPSLGTVKNSPLHF.

Remarks on this clone: The junction departs from germline at one end; a sequencing error may be responsible. This rearrangement joins TRBV28 to TRBJ2-7, with 9 bases matching TRBD1. The CDR3 extends over 11 amino acids. Germline CDR1 reads MDHEN; CDR2 reads SYDVKM. DNA of the CDR3: TGTGCCAGCAGTTCTCCAGGGACAGGGATATTC. Protein: CASSSPGTGIF.

The rearrangement links TRBV4-2 to TRBJ2-1, with TRBD2 matching over 11 bases. CDR3 length: 16 residues. Unmatched junction bases numbered 2, after V lost 0 bases and J lost 4 bases. CDR1 LGHNA and CDR2 YNFKEQ come from the germline V gene. CDR3 DNA: TGTGCCAGCAGCCAAGACGGGACTAGCGGATACAATGAGCAGTTCTTC. This sequence encodes CASSQDGTSGYNEQFF.

The chain combines TRBV4-3 with TRBJ1-2; D possibly corresponds to TRBD1 (6 bases). V lost 4 bases to trimming and J lost 4 bases, with 19 bases between them. The germline V gene encodes CDR1 LGHNA and CDR2 YSLEER. The CDR3 spans 16 residues. CDR3 nucleotides: TGCGCCAGCAGCCTTGCTCCGAACACAGGGCCCTATGGCTACACCTTC. It is translated as CASSLAPNTGPYGYTF.

About this clone itself: The same CDR3 arises from other DNA sequences in this sample as well. The J gene is TRBJ2-7, the V gene TRBV18; no clear D gene. Germline CDR1 KGHSH, CDR2 LQKENI. V lost 3 bases and J 1 base, leaving 7 bases between the germline ends. The CDR3 is 13 residues long. CDR3 region: CASSPTGSYEQYF. The DNA for the CDR3 is TGTGCCAGCTCACCTACGGGTTCCTACGAGCAGTACTTC.

The chain couples TRBV28 to TRBJ2-2; unclear D gene. The V gene's germline CDR1 is MDHEN and CDR2 SYDVKM. The CDR3 is 18 residues long. Trimming removed 5 bases at V and 0 bases at J, with 19 bases between. This CDR3 reads CASSPRLMGKSNTGELFF. CDR3 nucleotide sequence: TGTGCCAGCAGTCCAAGACTTATGGGTAAATCGAACACCGGGGAGCTGTTTTTT.

V and J are TRBV7-2 and TRBJ2-7; TRBD2 matches 16 bases. V gave up 1 base and J gave up 7 bases; unmatched junction bases: 10. CDR1 and CDR2 from the germline V gene are SGHTA and FQGNSA. The CDR3 contains 18 residues. CDR3 DNA: TGTGCCAGCAGCTTAGTGGGGACTAGCGGGAGGGCACTACGAGAGCAGTACTTC. Protein sequence: CASSLVGTSGRALREQYF.

This chain connects TRBV5-4 to TRBJ2-3; 14 bases align to TRBD2. The CDR3 totals 17 residues. The ends lost 1 base at V and 0 bases at J; junction bases unmatched: 1. Per germline, CDR1 SGHNT and CDR2 YYREEE (reference sequence). The CDR3: CASSLRTSGRSTDTQYF. DNA of the CDR3: TGTGCCAGCAGCTTGAGGACTAGCGGGAGGAGCACAGATACGCAGTATTTT.

The chain employs TRBV28 and TRBJ1-2, with D possibly being TRBD1 (6 bases). This CDR3 region has 15 residues. Per the germline V gene, CDR1 is MDHEN and CDR2 is SYDVKM. Trimming took 5 bases from V and 1 from J, leaving 14 bases between them. The CDR3 reads CASSELGQHNYGYTF. The CDR3 bases are TGTGCCAGCAGTGAACTAGGACAGCATAACTATGGCTACACCTTC.

V is TRBV5-1 and J is TRBJ2-1; 10 bases agree with TRBD2. Germline CDR1 SGHRS, CDR2 YFSETQ. The CDR3 spans 14 residues. With 5 bases clipped from V and 8 bases from J, the junction kept 7 bases outside the gene matches. The DNA for the CDR3 is TGCGCCAGCAGACCTAGCGGGAGTCTCTATGAGCAGTTCTTC. It encodes CASRPSGSLYEQFF.

CDR3 in amino acids: CASSSPAGTEAFF. The CDR3 DNA sequence: TGTGCCAGTTCCTCTCCCGCGGGGACTGAAGCTTTCTTT. The gene calls are TRBV19 and TRBJ1-1, with D hard to call. CDR1 is LNHDA, CDR2 SQIVND, per germline (reference sequence). The CDR3 spans 13 residues. V lost 8 bases and J 5 bases, leaving 15 bases between the germline ends. The complete variable domain, with remaining parts taken from reference TRBV19 and TRBJ1-1, reads DGGITQSPKYLFRKEGQNVTLSCEQNLNHDAMYWYRQDPGQGLRLIYYSQIVNDFQKGDIAEGYSVSREKKESFPLTVTSAQKNPTAFYLCASSSPAGTEAFFGQGTRLTVV.

The V and J genes are TRBV18 and TRBJ2-3; D is possibly TRBD2 (5 bases). Germline loops: CDR1 KGHSH, CDR2 LQKENI. The CDR3 spans 15 residues. V was clipped by 2 bases and J by 2 bases, with 11 bases between them. CDR3 protein: CASSPVPGNTDTQYF. The CDR3 DNA reads TGTGCCAGCTCACCAGTCCCCGGGAACACAGATACGCAGTATTTT.

The J gene is TRBJ2-7, the V gene TRBV5-8; a possible D gene is TRBD2 (6 bases). This CDR3 is built from 16 residues. Germline V gene data show CDR1 as SGHTS and CDR2 as YDEGEE. The V end was cut by 7 bases, the J end by 0 bases, with 20 bases between. The CDR3 region has the DNA TGTGCCAGCCGTTCTTCGGGGCTAGCGTTCTCCTACGAGCAGTACTTC. Translating gives CASRSSGLAFSYEQYF.

This chain links TRBV9 with TRBJ2-2; 9 nucleotides agree with TRBD2. Trimming cost V 4 bases and J 0 bases; bases outside gene matches: 7. The CDR3 loop spans 17 amino acids. CDR1 and CDR2 from the germline V gene are SGDLS and YYNGEE. The CDR3 DNA reads as TGTGCCAGCAGCTCCCGCTCTAGCGGGGCGAACACCGGGGAGCTGTTTTTT. As protein: CASSSRSSGANTGELFF.

This clone was picked up one time. The rearrangement links TRBV7-9 to TRBJ2-3; 12 nucleotides align to TRBD2. CDR3 length: 17 amino acids. V trimming: 1 base; J trimming: 5 bases; junction bases outside the gene matches: 7. Germline loops: CDR1 SEHNR, CDR2 FQNEAQ (reference sequence). The CDR3 region is CASSLGLAGAGRDTQYF. The CDR3, as DNA: TGTGCCAGCAGCTTAGGACTAGCGGGGGCAGGGCGAGATACGCAGTATTTT.

With respect to this clone: A junction boundary mismatches the germline segment, possibly from a read error. The chain is built from TRBV7-2 and TRBJ2-1, with D possibly TRBD1 on 6 matching bases. This CDR3 comprises 13 residues. From germline, CDR1 is SGHTA and CDR2 FQGNSA. CDR3 sequence: CASSSPPGELTVF. In nucleotides, the CDR3 is TGTGCCAGCAGCTCCCCCCCAGGGGAACTTACGGTCTTC.

V gene TRBV15 combines with J gene TRBJ2-5; unclear D gene. Germline V CDR1 and CDR2: LNHNV, YYDKDF (reference sequence). The germline V and J ends were trimmed by 1 base and 2 bases, with 14 bases remaining between them. CDR3 size: 16 residues. CDR3 in DNA: TGTGCCACCAGCAGAGCTCCATATGGACCTCAAGAGACCCAGTACTTC. Protein sequence: CATSRAPYGPQETQYF.

This clone was counted a few times. The gene calls are TRBV6-5 and TRBJ1-4; D gene ambiguous. The V gene lost 2 bases and the J gene lost 10 bases, with 5 bases spanning the gap. The germline V gene has CDR1 MNHEY and CDR2 SVGAGI. This CDR3 has 11 amino acids. The CDR3 coding sequence is TGTGCCAGCAGTTACCAAGGAAAACTGTTTTTT. It translates to CASSYQGKLFF.

The genes are TRBV28 and TRBJ2-5; 8 bases agree with TRBD2. From germline, CDR1 is MDHEN and CDR2 SYDVKM. The length of the CDR3 is 17 residues. Trimming at V came to 3 bases and at J to 5 bases, leaving 14 bases not matched to a gene. CDR3 protein: CASSLGREGARGETQYF. DNA for the CDR3: TGTGCCAGCAGTTTGGGACGGGAGGGTGCTCGGGGGGAGACCCAGTACTTC.

The CDR3 DNA reads as TGCAGCTCCCTAGATCCGGGACAGGAACCTGGCTACACCTTC. Protein product: CSSLDPGQEPGYTF. The V and J genes are TRBV29-1 and TRBJ1-2; 8 positions match TRBD1. The CDR3 totals 14 residues. Germline CDR1 SQVTM, CDR2 ANQGSEA. Losses at the gene ends were 8 bases for V and 7 bases for J; bases not matched to a gene: 15.